What follows describes a single T cell receptor (beta chain). Antigen unknown. Individual patients had between 1 and 8 samples, taken pretreatment and on-treatment. The investigators introduced synthetic TCR analog templates into each PCR as spikes. Assay used: immunoSEQ multiplex PCR; TCRdb lists only in-frame clones, some missing. The table records 14,000 to 15,000 clones, 85% to 90% of them present only once. This record comes from a study of PD-L1 blockade in urothelial cancer. Broader study findings: Greater 3-week expansion of tumor-associated blood clones was recorded for durable-benefit patients.

The germline V gene encodes CDR1 SNHLY and CDR2 FYNNEI. Trimming cost V 10 bases and J 1 base, with 16 bases left between them. The CDR3 has 14 amino acids. The source is a man between 65 and 85 years old with urothelial cancer. Sequencing used PBMCs, obtained around atezolizumab (anti-PD-L1) treatment. The chain is built from TRBV2 and TRBJ2-5, with D possibly matching TRBD1 (7 bases). The CDR3 here is CATNTRGVQETQYF. Written as DNA, the CDR3 is TGTGCCACCAACACCAGGGGGGTCCAAGAGACCCAGTACTTC.